The sequence of this T cell receptor (beta chain) was determined in a study of cytomegalovirus exposure and HLA in healthy donors. PCR amplification relied on 60 Vbeta primers (plus 13 Jbeta primers). Clones were sequenced by immunoSEQ multiplex PCR, and TCRdb holds only the in-frame ones, with some missing. This sample has approximately 140,000 clones, with around three fifths found just once. CDR1 and CDR2 (germline): SEHNR, FQNEAQ (reference sequence). The V and J ends lost 6 bases and 3 bases respectively, with 17 bases between them. CDR3 length: 15 residues. The rearrangement uses TRBV7-9 and TRBJ1-1; the D is unclear. Specimen: PBMCs. The receptor comes from a male donor in good health and CMV-seronegative. CDR3 DNA sequence: TGTGCCAGCAGACCAACTTGGTCGCGGGACACTGAAGCTTTCTTT. Protein sequence: CASRPTWSRDTEAFF.